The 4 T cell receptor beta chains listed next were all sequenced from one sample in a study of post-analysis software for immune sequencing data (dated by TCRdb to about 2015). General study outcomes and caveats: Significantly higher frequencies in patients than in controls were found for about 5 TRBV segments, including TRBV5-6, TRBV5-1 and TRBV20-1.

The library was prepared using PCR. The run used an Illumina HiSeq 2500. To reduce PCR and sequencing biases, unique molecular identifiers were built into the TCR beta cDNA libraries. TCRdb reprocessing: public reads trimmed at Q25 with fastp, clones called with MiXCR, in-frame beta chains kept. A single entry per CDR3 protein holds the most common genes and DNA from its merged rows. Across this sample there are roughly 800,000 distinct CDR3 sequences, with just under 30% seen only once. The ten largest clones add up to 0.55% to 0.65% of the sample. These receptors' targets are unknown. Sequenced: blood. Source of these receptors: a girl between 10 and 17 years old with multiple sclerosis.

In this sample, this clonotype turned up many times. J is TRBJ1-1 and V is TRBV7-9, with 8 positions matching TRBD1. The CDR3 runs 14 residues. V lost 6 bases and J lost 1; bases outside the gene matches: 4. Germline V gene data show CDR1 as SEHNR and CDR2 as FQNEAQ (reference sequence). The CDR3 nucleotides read TGTGCCAGCAGACCAGGACAGGGGAACACTGAAGCTTTCTTT. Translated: CASRPGQGNTEAFF. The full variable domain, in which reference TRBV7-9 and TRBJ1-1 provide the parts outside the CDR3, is DTGVSQNPRHKITKRGQNVTFRCDPISEHNRLYWYRQTLGQGPEFLTYFQNEAQLEKSRLLSDRFSAERPKGSFSTLEIQRTEQGDSAMYLCASRPGQGNTEAFFGQGTRLTVV.

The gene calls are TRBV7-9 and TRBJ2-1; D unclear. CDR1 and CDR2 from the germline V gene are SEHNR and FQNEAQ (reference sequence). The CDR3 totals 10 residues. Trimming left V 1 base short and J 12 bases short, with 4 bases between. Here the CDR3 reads CASSLGVQFF. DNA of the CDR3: TGTGCCAGCAGCTTAGGTGTGCAGTTCTTC.

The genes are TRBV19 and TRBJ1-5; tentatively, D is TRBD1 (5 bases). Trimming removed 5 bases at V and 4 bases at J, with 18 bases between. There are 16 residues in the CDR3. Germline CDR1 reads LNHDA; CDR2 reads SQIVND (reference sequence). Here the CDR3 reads CASSPSRAGPNQPQHF. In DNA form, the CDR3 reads TGTGCCAGTAGTCCCTCAAGGGCAGGGCCTAATCAGCCCCAGCATTTT. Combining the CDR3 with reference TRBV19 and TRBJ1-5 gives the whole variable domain DGGITQSPKYLFRKEGQNVTLSCEQNLNHDAMYWYRQDPGQGLRLIYYSQIVNDFQKGDIAEGYSVSREKKESFPLTVTSAQKNPTAFYLCASSPSRAGPNQPQHFGDGTRLSIL.

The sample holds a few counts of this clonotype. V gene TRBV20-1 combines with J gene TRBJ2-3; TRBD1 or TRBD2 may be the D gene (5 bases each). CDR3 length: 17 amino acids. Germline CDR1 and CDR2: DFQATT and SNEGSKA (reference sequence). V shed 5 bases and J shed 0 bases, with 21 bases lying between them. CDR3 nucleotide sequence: TGCAGTGCTCCCCTGTTTGACGGGACGGCTAGCACAGATACGCAGTATTTT. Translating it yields CSAPLFDGTASTDTQYF.